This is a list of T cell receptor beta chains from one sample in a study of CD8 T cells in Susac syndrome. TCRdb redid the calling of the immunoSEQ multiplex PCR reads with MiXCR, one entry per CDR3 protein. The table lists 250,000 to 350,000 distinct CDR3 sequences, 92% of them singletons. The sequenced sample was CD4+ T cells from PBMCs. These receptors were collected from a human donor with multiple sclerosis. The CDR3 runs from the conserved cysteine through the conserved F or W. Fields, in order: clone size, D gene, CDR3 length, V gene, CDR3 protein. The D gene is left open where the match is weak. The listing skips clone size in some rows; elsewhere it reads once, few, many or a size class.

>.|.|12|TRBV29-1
CSAFGGATEAFF
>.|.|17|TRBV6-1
CASSSRFDRRFNQPQHF
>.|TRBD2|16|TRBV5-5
CASSGRGGRNTGELFF
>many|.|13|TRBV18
CASSPGLNTEAFF
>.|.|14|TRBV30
CAWSMDRANTEAFF
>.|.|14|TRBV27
CASSVHHSTDTQYF
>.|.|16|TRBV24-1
CATSERGTQGWYGYTF
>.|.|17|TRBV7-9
CASSATGRADSNYGYTF
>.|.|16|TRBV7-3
CASSPRPSPNTGELFF
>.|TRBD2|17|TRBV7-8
CASSLVWSREVGETQYF
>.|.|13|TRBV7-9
CASSLRQRETQYF
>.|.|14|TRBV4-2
CASSQGGAGETQYF
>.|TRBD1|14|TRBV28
CASRSTGRVYGYTF
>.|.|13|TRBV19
CASSIVHSGEQFF
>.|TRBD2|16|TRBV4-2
CASSRRLAGITDTQYF
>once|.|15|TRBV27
CASSVGGAYSYEQYF
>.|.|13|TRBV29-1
CSAPTGGSYGYTF
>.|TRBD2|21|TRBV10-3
CAISGPGLAGKNQLNTGELFF
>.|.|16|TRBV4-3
CASSQDIGGNTGELFF
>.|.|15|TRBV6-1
CASSAQWARSYEQYF
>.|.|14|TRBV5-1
CASSSNSQNTEAFF
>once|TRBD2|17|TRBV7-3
CASSSSGTSGRNNEQFF
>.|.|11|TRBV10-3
CAISESETQYF
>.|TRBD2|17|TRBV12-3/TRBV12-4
CASSLALGGGDTGELFF
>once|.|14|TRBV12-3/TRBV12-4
CASRAGQGNDGYTF
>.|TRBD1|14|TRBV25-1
CASSDSGQALGYTF
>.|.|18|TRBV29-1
CSVGGMARRNPRTDTQYF
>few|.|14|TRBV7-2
CASSPGGPNTEAFF
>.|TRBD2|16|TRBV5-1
CASSLFLAGGQETQYF
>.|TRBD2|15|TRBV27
CASSSQGLAGITQYF
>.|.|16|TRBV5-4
CASSRQASSYNSPLHF
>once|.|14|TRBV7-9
CASSLAFAGDGYTF
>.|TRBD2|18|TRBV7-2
CASSLFPTSGSNTGELFF
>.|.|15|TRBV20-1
CSATIPGRTYNEQFF
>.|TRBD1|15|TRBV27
CASTPDRGRSYEQYF
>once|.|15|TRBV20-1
CSAREGLAVNQPQHF
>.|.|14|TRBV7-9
CASSFGRTSYEQYF
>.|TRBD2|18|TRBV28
CASSTTSGRAVNSYEQYF
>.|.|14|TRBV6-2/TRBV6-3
CASSYSDSQETQYF
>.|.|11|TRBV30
CAWTTTDTQYF